This T cell receptor (beta chain) was obtained from a study of response to subunit inactivated influenza vaccine. This clonotype was counted a few times. Per germline, CDR1 SGHVS and CDR2 FQNEAQ. J gave up 6 bases and V 4 bases, and 6 bases lay outside the gene matches. This CDR3 has 15 residues. One entry per CDR3 protein, called by TCRdb with MiXCR from the RT-PCR reads. This table holds just under 550,000 distinct CDR3 sequences, approximately 24% found once. The data were also submitted as part of a second study, on T cells expressing NK-cell markers. That source adds: UMIs accompanied the 5'RACE template switching by which TCR beta cDNA was made. The study found dominant NKG2C+ clonotypes at roughly 1.0-8% of CD8+ T cells in six donors.

The origin of this receptor is a man aged 50 to 60 who received an inactivated influenza vaccine. The sample here was CD4+ T cells sorted from PBMCs, taken about 11 days after vaccination. The chain is built from TRBV7-8 and TRBJ2-7; 13 nucleotides line up with TRBD2. CDR3: CASSSSTSGGSEQYF. As DNA, the CDR3 is TGTGCCAGCAGCTCCTCGACTAGCGGGGGGAGCGAGCAGTACTTC.